This passage covers 15 T cell receptor beta chains from one sample sequenced in a study of blood T cell repertoires in COVID-19 (dated by TCRdb to 2018 to 2021). Receptor amplification or capture employed the immunoSEQ multiplex PCR assay. Drawn from immuneACCESS, this table holds only the in-frame rearrangements with V and J called that TCRdb kept. Clones are partly lost; checked studies trace under half to an unresolved V gene and leave the rest unexplained. Present in this sample are about 490,000 clones, around 85% of which were seen just once. Under 4% of the sample goes to the ten largest clones. Sequenced material: peripheral blood. These receptors all stem from a human donor in a cohort sampled during active COVID-19.

The chain links TRBV3-1 (or the pseudogene TRBV3-2) to TRBJ2-7; D might be TRBD2 (7 bases). The germline CDR1 and CDR2 sequences are LGHDT and YNNKEL (reference sequence). The CDR3 is 16 residues long. Deletions cut 3 bases from V and 6 bases from J, with 21 bases between. The CDR3 sequence is CASSHQAGQGGGEQYF. The DNA for the CDR3 is TGTGCCAGCAGCCATCAAGCCGGGCAGGGAGGGGGCGAGCAGTACTTC.

The V gene is TRBV4-2, the J gene TRBJ2-5, with 8 bases identical to TRBD2. The CDR3 is 15 amino acids. J was trimmed by 5 bases and V by 5 bases; bases with no gene match: 10. The germline V gene has CDR1 LGHNA and CDR2 YNFKEQ. The CDR3 DNA follows: TGTGCCAGCAGCGCCGTCGGGAGGGCAGTCGAGACCCAGTACTTC. This sequence encodes CASSAVGRAVETQYF.

The chain combines TRBV15 with TRBJ2-7; D perhaps matches TRBD2 (5 bases). CDR3 size: 16 residues. Looked up from germline, CDR1 is LNHNV and CDR2 is YYDKDF (reference sequence). V was pared by 3 bases and J by 2 bases, with 17 bases between. The CDR3 region is CATSSEIGRLAYEQYF. As DNA, the CDR3 is TGTGCCACCAGCAGTGAGATTGGGAGACTGGCCTACGAGCAGTACTTC.

In regard to this clone: Other DNA sequences within the sample encode an identical CDR3. V gene TRBV5-5 combines with J gene TRBJ1-2; TRBD1 matches at 8 bases. Germline V gene sequence: CDR1 SGHKS, CDR2 YYEKEE (reference sequence). The CDR3 covers 13 residues. The V segment lost 4 bases and the J segment 3 bases; nucleotides outside the gene matches: 2. The CDR3 sequence is CASSPTGDYGYTF. The CDR3 bases are TGTGCCAGCAGCCCGACAGGGGACTATGGCTACACCTTC.

The gene calls are TRBV21-1 and TRBJ2-1; the table gives TRBD2 as D, unverified against the DNA. TRBV21-1 is noted as a pseudogene. The CDR3 sequence is 15 residues long. The CDR3 protein is CASSARRAGSHEQFF. Written as DNA, the CDR3 is TGTGCCAGCAGCGCTCGGAGGGCAGGGTCGCATGAGCAGTTCTTC.

This clone has a handful of counts. This rearrangement joins TRBV19 to TRBJ1-1, with D maybe TRBD1 (6 bases). Per germline, CDR1 LNHDA and CDR2 SQIVND (reference sequence). The CDR3 extends over 14 amino acids. Trimming stripped 6 bases from V and 2 bases from J, with 13 bases between. DNA for the CDR3: TGTGCCAGTAGACACAGGGAACCCAACACTGAAGCTTTCTTT. Translated, it gives CASRHREPNTEAFF.

This sequence joins TRBV28 and TRBJ1-3; 8 bases are a match to TRBD1. CDR1 and CDR2 (germline): MDHEN, SYDVKM. CDR3 length equals 16 residues. V dropped 6 bases and J dropped 0; count of bases not matched to a gene: 7. The CDR3 nucleotides read TGTGCCAGCAGGGGGGGACAGGTGGGCTCTGGAAACACCATATATTTT. As protein: CASRGGQVGSGNTIYF.

The genes are TRBV19 and TRBJ2-7, with 12 bases identical to TRBD2. Looked up from germline, CDR1 is LNHDA and CDR2 is SQIVND (reference sequence). The trim removed 4 bases at V and 6 bases at J, leaving 7 bases unmatched. The CDR3 has 15 amino acids. The CDR3 reads CASSKWTSGIGEQYF. The CDR3 nucleotides are TGTGCCAGTAGTAAATGGACTAGCGGGATCGGCGAGCAGTACTTC.

The chain uses TRBV5-6 and TRBJ2-2; tentative D call: TRBD2 (5 bases). CDR1 SGHDT and CDR2 YYEEEE come from the germline V gene. The CDR3 runs to 15 residues. V was trimmed by 10 bases and J by 0 bases, leaving 16 bases between them. This CDR3 reads CAGHVRGSNTGELFF. Written as DNA, the CDR3 is TGTGCCGGCCACGTCCGGGGATCGAACACCGGGGAGCTGTTTTTT.

The chain has TRBV6-2 or TRBV6-3 and TRBJ2-3, with 10 bases matching TRBD2. The CDR3 is 14 amino acids. Germline CDR1 and CDR2: MNHEY and SVGEGT. Trimming cost V 5 bases and J 9 bases; bases outside gene matches: 8. The CDR3 DNA follows: TGTGCCAGCAGTCAAGCGGGAGGGCCGTTGACGCAGTATTTT. Its protein product is CASSQAGGPLTQYF.

This chain links TRBV19 with TRBJ1-1, with TRBD1 identical over 7 bases. Germline V gives CDR1 LNHDA, CDR2 SQIVND (reference sequence). With V trimmed by 6 bases and J by 4 bases, 5 bases remained unmatched. The CDR3 is 13 amino acids. The CDR3 spells CASRVTGTTEAFF. DNA for the CDR3: TGTGCCAGTAGGGTGACAGGGACCACTGAAGCTTTCTTT.

The genes are TRBV19 and TRBJ1-2; D remains unclear. V lost 7 bases to trimming and J lost 2 bases, with 11 bases between them. In germline, CDR1 is LNHDA, CDR2 SQIVND (reference sequence). The CDR3 is 13 residues long. The CDR3 coding sequence is TGTGCCAGTATCGGGTCGGTAAACTATGGCTACACCTTC. It yields the protein CASIGSVNYGYTF.

J is TRBJ1-1 and V is TRBV29-1, with TRBD1 matching 8 bases. CDR1 and CDR2 from the germline V gene are SQVTM and ANQGSEA. The V segment lost 6 bases and the J segment 4 bases; nucleotides outside the gene matches: 7. The CDR3 runs 13 residues. The CDR3 DNA reads TGCAGCGTGGTCGGACAGGGCGGCACTGAAGCTTTCTTT. Translation gives CSVVGQGGTEAFF.

The V call is TRBV5-4, the J call TRBJ2-3, with 15 positions matching TRBD2. The CDR3 runs to 16 residues. In germline, CDR1 is SGHNT, CDR2 YYREEE (reference sequence). J was trimmed by 5 bases and V by 4 bases; bases with no gene match: 5. CDR3 protein: CASSIGLAGGLDTQYF. The CDR3 nucleotides read TGTGCCAGCAGCATAGGACTAGCGGGAGGGTTAGATACGCAGTATTTT.

The rearrangement joins TRBV11-3 to TRBJ2-7; the match to TRBD1 covers 8 bases. This CDR3 region has 13 residues. The V gene's germline CDR1 is SGHNT and CDR2 YENEEA. The V segment lost 2 bases and the J segment 3 bases; nucleotides outside the gene matches: 0. The CDR3 reads CASSLTGGYEQYF. The CDR3 DNA reads TGTGCCAGCAGCTTAACAGGGGGCTACGAGCAGTACTTC.